Listed here is a single T cell receptor beta chain. Antigen specificity is unknown. TCRdb's table, derived via immunoSEQ multiplex PCR, lists solely in-frame clones and lacks some. The data hold approximately 1,000,000 clones, with about 72% observed a single time. The study separated CD4+ cells into CD45RA+ naive and CD45RA-negative memory subsets. This sample is part of a study of shared clonotypes between healthy human individuals. The study, taken as a whole, reports: Naive subsets typically showed greater estimated richness than memory subsets.

The CDR3 has 15 residues. The germline CDR1 and CDR2 sequences are SGHDT and YYEEEE. V dropped 4 bases and J dropped 4 bases, with 18 bases sitting between them. Sequencing input: memory CD4+ T cells from PBMCs. The subset here: CD45RA-negative fraction. The receptor comes from a man aged 18 to 30 in good health. Some clones in this sample may be carry-over from other donors' samples. This rearrangement joins TRBV5-6 to TRBJ2-7; D might be TRBD2 (5 bases). The CDR3 protein is CASSRSGSRQYEQYF. The DNA of the CDR3 is TGTGCCAGCAGCAGGTCGGGGAGTAGGCAATACGAGCAGTACTTC.